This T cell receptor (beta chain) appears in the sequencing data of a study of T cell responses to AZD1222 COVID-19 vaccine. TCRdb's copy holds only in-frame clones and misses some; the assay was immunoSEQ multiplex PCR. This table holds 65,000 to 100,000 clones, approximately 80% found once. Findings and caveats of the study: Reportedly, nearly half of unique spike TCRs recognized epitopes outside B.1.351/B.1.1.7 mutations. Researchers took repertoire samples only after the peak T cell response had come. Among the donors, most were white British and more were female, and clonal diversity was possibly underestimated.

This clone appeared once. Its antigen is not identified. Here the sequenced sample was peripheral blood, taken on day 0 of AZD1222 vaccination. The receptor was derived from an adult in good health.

The CDR3 sequence: CASSFRDSNQPQHF. The CDR3, as DNA: TGTGCCAGCAGTTTCAGGGATAGCAATCAGCCCCAGCATTTT. The rearrangement joins TRBV27 to TRBJ1-5; weak D call: TRBD1 (5 bases). The germline V gene has CDR1 MNHEY and CDR2 SMNVEV (reference sequence). The CDR3 extends over 14 amino acids. The V gene lost 3 bases and the J gene lost 0 bases, with 6 bases spanning the gap.